Sequencing of this T cell receptor (beta chain) was carried out in a study of shared clonotypes between healthy human individuals. Background on the study: Donors had three CD4 naive, three CD4 memory, two CD8 naive and one CD8 memory plate apiece. Study-level findings and limits: Naive CD4 clonotypes overlapped across several donors at approximately 4.5%.

Naive-designated CD8 cells lacked CD45RO, were positively enriched for CCR7, and omitted terminally differentiated effector memory CD45RA+ cells. Every donor was a Caucasian adult from Nashville, Tennessee. The table came from immunoSEQ multiplex PCR; TCRdb's copy has only in-frame clones and leaves some out. The sample has more than 2 million clones, about 95% seen once. Note on this clone: Antigen: not known.

The source of this sequence is a man between 18 and 35 years old in good health. The sample comprised naive CD8+ T cells sorted from blood.

The CDR3 DNA is TGTGCCAGCAGCAACGAAGGGGCTGGGTTTTCCTACGAGCAGTACTTC. Amino acids: CASSNEGAGFSYEQYF. The V and J genes are TRBV13 and TRBJ2-7, with D tentatively TRBD1 (5 bases). Looked up from germline, CDR1 is PRHDT and CDR2 is FYEKMQ (reference sequence). With 5 bases removed from V and 1 base from J, the gap between germline ends came to 18 bases. The CDR3 has 16 residues.